This T cell receptor (beta chain) comes out of a study of control samples from healthy donors and cancer patients. This clone appeared once. Only in-frame clones appear in the TCRdb table, and some are missing; sequencing was by immunoSEQ multiplex PCR. Among 120,000 or so clones listed, roughly nine tenths were seen once. The CDR3 has 13 amino acids. Germline V gene lookup returns CDR1 DFQATT and CDR2 SNEGSKA (reference sequence). Trimming took 3 bases from V and 4 from J, leaving 12 bases between them. This TCR came from a man younger than 35 in good health. Sequenced: blood. The V and J genes are TRBV20-1 and TRBJ1-1; a possible D gene is TRBD1 (6 bases). CDR3 residues: CSASTGLFTEAFF. For the CDR3, the DNA is TGCAGTGCTAGTACAGGGCTGTTCACTGAAGCTTTCTTT.